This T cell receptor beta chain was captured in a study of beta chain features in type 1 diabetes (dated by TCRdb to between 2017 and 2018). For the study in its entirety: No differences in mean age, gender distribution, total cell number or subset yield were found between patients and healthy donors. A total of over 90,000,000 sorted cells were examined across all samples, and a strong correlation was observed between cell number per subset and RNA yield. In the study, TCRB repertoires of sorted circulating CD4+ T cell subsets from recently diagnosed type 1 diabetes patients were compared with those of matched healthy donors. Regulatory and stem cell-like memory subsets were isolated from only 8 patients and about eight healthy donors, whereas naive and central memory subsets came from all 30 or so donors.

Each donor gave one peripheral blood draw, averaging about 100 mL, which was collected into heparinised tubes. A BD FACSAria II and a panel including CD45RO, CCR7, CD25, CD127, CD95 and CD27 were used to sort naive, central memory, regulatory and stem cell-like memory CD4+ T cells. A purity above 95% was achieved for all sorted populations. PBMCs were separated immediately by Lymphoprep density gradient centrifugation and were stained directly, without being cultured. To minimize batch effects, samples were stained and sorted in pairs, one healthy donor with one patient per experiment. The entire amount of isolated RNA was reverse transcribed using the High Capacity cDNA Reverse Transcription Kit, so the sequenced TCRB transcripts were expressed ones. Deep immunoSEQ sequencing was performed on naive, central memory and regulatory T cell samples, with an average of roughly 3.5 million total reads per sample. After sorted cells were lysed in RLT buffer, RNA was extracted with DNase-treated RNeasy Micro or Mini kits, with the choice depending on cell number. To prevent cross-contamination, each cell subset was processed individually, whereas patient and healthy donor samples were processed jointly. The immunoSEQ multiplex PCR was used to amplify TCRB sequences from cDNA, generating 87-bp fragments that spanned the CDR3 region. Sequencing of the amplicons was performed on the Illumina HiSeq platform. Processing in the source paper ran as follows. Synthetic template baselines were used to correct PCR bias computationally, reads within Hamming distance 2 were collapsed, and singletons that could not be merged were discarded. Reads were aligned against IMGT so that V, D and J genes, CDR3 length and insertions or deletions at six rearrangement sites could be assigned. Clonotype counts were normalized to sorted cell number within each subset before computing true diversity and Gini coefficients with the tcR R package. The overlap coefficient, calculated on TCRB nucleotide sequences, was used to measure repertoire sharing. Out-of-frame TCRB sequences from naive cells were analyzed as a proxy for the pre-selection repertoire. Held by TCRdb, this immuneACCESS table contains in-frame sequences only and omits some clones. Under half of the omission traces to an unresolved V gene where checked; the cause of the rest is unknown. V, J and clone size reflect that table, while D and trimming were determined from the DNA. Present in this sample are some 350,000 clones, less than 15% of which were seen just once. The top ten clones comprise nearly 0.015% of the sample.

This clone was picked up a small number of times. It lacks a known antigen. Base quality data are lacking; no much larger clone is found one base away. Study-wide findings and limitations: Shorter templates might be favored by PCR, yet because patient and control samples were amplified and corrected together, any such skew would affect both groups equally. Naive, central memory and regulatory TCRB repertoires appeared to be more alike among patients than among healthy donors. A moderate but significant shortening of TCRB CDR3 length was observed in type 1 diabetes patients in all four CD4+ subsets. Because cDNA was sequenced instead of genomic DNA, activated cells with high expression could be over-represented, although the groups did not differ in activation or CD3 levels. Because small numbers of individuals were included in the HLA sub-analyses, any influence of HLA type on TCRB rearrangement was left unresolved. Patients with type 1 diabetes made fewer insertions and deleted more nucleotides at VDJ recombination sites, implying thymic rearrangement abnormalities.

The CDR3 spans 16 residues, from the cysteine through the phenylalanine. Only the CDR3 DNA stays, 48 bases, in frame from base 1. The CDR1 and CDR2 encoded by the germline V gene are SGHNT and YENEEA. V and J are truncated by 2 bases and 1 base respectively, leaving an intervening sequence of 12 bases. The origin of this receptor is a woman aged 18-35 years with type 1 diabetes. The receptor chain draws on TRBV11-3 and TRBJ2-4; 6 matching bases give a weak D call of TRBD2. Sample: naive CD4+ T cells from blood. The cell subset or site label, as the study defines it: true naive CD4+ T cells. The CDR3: CASSLMGRLAKNIQYF. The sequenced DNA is TGTGCCAGCAGCTTAATGGGGAGGCTGGCCAAAAACATTCAGTACTTC. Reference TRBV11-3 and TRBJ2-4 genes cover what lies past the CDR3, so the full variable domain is EAGVVQSPRYKIIEKKQPVAFWCNPISGHNTLYWYLQNLGQGPELLIRYENEEAVDDSQLPKDRFSAERLKGVDSTLKIQPAELGDSAVYLCASSLMGRLAKNIQYFGAGTRLSVL.